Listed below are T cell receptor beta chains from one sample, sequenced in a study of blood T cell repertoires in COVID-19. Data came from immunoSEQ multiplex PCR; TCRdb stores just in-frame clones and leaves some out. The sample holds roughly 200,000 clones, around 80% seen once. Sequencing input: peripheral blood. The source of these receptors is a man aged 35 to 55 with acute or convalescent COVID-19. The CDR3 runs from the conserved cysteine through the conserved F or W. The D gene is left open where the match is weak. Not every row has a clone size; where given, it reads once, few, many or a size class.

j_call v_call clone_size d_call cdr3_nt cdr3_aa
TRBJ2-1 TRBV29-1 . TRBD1 TGCAGCGTTGAAGGGGGTCAGGGGGTAAATGAGCAGTTCTTC CSVEGGQGVNEQFF
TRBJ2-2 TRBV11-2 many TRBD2 TGTGCCAGCAGCGCGGATGGCGGGAGGGCCGGGGAGCTGTTTTTT CASSADGGRAGELFF
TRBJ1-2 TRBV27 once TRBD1 TGTGCCAGCAAAACAGGGGGCAGGGGCTACACCTTC CASKTGGRGYTF
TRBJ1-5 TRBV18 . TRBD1 TGTGCCAGCTCACCACTCGACAGGGCCTTAGCAAATCAGCCCCAGCATTTT CASSPLDRALANQPQHF
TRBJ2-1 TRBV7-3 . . TGTGCCAGCAGTACTCCCGGGGATGAGCAGTTCTTC CASSTPGDEQFF
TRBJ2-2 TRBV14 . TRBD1 TGTGCCAGCAGCACCGCCAGGGGGCGATACACCGGGGAGCTGTTTTTT CASSTARGRYTGELFF
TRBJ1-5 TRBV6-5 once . TGTGCCAGTAGGACCGTGGACTGGAAGCCCCAGCATTTT CASRTVDWKPQHF
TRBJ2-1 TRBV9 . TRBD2 TGTGCCAGCAGCGTAGGGGTAGCGGGAGGGCGGGATGAGCAGTTCTTC CASSVGVAGGRDEQFF
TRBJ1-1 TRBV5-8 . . TGTGCCAGCAGCTCATCAGACTCTATCATGAACACTGAAGCTTTCTTT CASSSSDSIMNTEAFF
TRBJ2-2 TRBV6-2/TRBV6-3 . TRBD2 TGTGCCAGCAGTACGGGAGGGTGGAGCACCGGGGAGCTGTTTTTT CASSTGGWSTGELFF
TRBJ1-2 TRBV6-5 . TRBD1 TGTGCCAGCAGTTACTCGACAGGGGATGGCTACACCTTC CASSYSTGDGYTF
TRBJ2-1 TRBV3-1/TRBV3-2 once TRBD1 TGTGCCAGCAGCTCTCGGGACAGGGACTACAATGAGCAGTTCTTC CASSSRDRDYNEQFF
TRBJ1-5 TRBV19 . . TGTGCCAGTAGTATAGGAGGCTATAGCAATCAGCCCCAGCATTTT CASSIGGYSNQPQHF
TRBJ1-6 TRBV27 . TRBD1 TGTGCCAGCAGTTCACAGGGGACTCCGAATTCACCCCTCCACTTT CASSSQGTPNSPLHF
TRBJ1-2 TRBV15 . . TGTGCCACCAGCAGACGGACAGCGGAGTATGGCTACACCTTC CATSRRTAEYGYTF
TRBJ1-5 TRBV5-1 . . TGCGCCAGCAGCTTCGGACAGAATCAGCCCCAGCATTTT CASSFGQNQPQHF
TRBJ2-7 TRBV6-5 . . TGTGCCAGCAGTTACTCCGGCAGGGCCAATTACGAGCAGTACTTC CASSYSGRANYEQYF
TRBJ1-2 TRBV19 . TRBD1 TGTGCCAGTAACGGACAGGGGCTCCTTGTCTACACCTTC CASNGQGLLVYTF
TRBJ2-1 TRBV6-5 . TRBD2 TGTGCCAGCAGTTACTTGGGACTAGCGGCCTACAATGAGCAGTTCTTC CASSYLGLAAYNEQFF
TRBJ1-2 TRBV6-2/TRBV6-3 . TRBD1 TGTGCCAGCAGTTACTTCACAGGGGGCTCTGTCTACACCTTC CASSYFTGGSVYTF
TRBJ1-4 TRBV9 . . TGTGCCAGCAGCGTAGGGACAGTCGGGGAAAAACTGTTTTTT CASSVGTVGEKLFF
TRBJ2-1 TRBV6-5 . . TGTGCCAGCAAAGTATCTACACTACACAATGAGCAGTTCTTC CASKVSTLHNEQFF
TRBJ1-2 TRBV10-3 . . TGTGCCATCAGTGAAAACGAGGTTAACTATGGCTACACCTTC CAISENEVNYGYTF
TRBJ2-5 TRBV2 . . TGTGCCAGCAGTGAAGCGGGAGCGGAGACCCAGTACTTC CASSEAGAETQYF
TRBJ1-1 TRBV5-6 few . TGTGCCAGCAGCTTCCTAGACAGATACACTGAAGCTTTCTTT CASSFLDRYTEAFF
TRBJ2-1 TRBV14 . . TGTGCCAGCAGCCATGTCCGTGTCGGGACACAACGGTTCTTC CASSHVRVGTQRFF
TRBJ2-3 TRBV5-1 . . TGCGCCAGCAGCGGGGGGAGTGGATTCACAGATACGCAGTATTTT CASSGGSGFTDTQYF
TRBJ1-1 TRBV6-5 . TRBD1 TGTGCCAGCAGTCTCCCGGGACAGGGGGTCGCTTTCTTT CASSLPGQGVAFF
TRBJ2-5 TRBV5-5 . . TGTGCCAGCAGCTGGCGAGGGGAGACCCAGTACTTC CASSWRGETQYF
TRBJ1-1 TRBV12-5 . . TGTGCTAGTGGTTTGGTAAGTCGGGGGTTTGAAGACGTGAACACTGAAGCTTTCTTT CASGLVSRGFEDVNTEAFF
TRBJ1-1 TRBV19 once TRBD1 TGTGCCAGTAGTGATCGGGACAGGGGAACAGCTTTCTTT CASSDRDRGTAFF
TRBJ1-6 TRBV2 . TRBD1 TGTGCCAGCAGCAAAGACAGGGGTTATTCACCCCTCCACTTT CASSKDRGYSPLHF
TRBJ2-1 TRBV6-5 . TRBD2 TGTGCCAGCAGTTACCAGCGGGAGGTGAAAAATGAGCAGTTCTTC CASSYQREVKNEQFF
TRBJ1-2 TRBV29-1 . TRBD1 TGCAGCGTTGATTTAAATTTAGGGACAGTCAACTATGGTGGCTACACCTTC CSVDLNLGTVNYGGYTF
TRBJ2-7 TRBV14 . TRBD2 TGTGCCAGCAGCCAAGATTACTGGACTAGCGGGGGACAATCTTACGAGCAGTACTTC CASSQDYWTSGGQSYEQYF
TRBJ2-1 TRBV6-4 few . TGTGCCAGCAGTGGCGGGACAGCCTACAATGAGCAGTTCTTC CASSGGTAYNEQFF
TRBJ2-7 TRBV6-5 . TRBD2 TGTGCCAGCAGCATTGGACTAGCGGGGGCCTACGAGCAGTACTTC CASSIGLAGAYEQYF
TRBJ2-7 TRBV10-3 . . TGTGCCATCAGTGAGTGGAGGGCTAACTACGAGCAGTACTTC CAISEWRANYEQYF
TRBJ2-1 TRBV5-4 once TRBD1 TGTGCCAGCAGCATGGACAGGGGAACCTACAATGAGCAGTTCTTC CASSMDRGTYNEQFF
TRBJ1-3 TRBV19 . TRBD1 TGTGCCAGTAGTACTCCTCGGACAGGGACTGGAAACACCATATATTTT CASSTPRTGTGNTIYF
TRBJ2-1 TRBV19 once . TGTGCCAGTAGTATTCCAGGGCCGAGCTCCTACAATGAGCAGTTCTTC CASSIPGPSSYNEQFF
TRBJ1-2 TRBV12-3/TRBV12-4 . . TGTGCCAGCAGTTCTGACAGGACCCATGGCTACACCTTC CASSSDRTHGYTF
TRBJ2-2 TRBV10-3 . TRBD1 TGTGCCATCAGGGCCGGGACAGGGGGCGCCGGGGAGCTGTTTTTT CAIRAGTGGAGELFF
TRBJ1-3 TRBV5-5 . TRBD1 TGTGCCAGCAGCCTACAGGGGCAAGGGGAAAACACCATATATTTT CASSLQGQGENTIYF
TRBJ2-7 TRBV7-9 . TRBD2 TGTGCCAGCAGCCCCGAAAGCGGGAGCTCCTACGAGCAGTACTTC CASSPESGSSYEQYF
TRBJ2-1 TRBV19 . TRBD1 TGTGCCAGTAGTGTGACAGGGACCCCGGGCAATGAGCAGTTCTTC CASSVTGTPGNEQFF
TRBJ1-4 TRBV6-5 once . TGTGCCAGCAGGGCGCCGGGACTCTCGGAAAAACTGTTTTTT CASRAPGLSEKLFF
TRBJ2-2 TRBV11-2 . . TGTGCCAGCAGCTTAGATCAGGCCGGGGAGCTGTTTTTT CASSLDQAGELFF
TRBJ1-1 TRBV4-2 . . TGTGCCAGCGGGAAGTCAGGGGAGGGAACTGAAGCTTTCTTT CASGKSGEGTEAFF
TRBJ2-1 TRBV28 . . TGTGCCAGCAGTTTACTGGCGGGACCATACAATGAGCAGTTCTTC CASSLLAGPYNEQFF
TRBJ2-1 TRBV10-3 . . TGTGCCATCAAAGAGAGCCTCACTAGTGGTTACAATGAGCAGTTCTTC CAIKESLTSGYNEQFF
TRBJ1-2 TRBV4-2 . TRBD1 TGTGCCAGCAGCCAAGGGACAGGTCTCTACACCTTC CASSQGTGLYTF
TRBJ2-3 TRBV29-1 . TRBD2 TGCAGCGTTGGCACTAGCGGGGGTTGGGATACGCAGTATTTT CSVGTSGGWDTQYF
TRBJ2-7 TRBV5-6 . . TGTGCCAGCAGCTTGATGGGGGCCACCTCCTACGAGCAGTACTTC CASSLMGATSYEQYF
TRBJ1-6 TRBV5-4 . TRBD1 TGTGCCAGCAGCATTGACAGGGGTAATTCACCCCTCCACTTT CASSIDRGNSPLHF
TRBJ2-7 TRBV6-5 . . TGTGCCAGCAGTTTAGGAGATCTCTACGAGCAGTACTTC CASSLGDLYEQYF